This paragraph reports one T cell receptor beta chain. Its antigen remains unidentified. This record comes from a study of neurological immune-mediated disorders. Whole-study results and caveats: Among expanded clones, no CDR3 amino acid sequences were shared across subjects, a pattern suggesting private repertoires in all groups. Multiple sclerosis patients had less TCR clonal expansion than even healthy controls, unlike HTLV-1-associated myelopathy.

TCRdb ran MiXCR on the 5' RACE reads and lists one entry per CDR3 protein. The data show tens of thousands of distinct CDR3 sequences, roughly 4.8% seen once. Sequenced material: PBMCs. This receptor was identified in a woman aged 25 to 39 with multiple sclerosis.

CDR3 sequence: CSADRTAIHLRTDTQYF. As DNA, the CDR3 is TGCAGTGCTGACCGGACAGCCATCCATCTTCGCACAGATACGCAGTATTTT. The rearrangement joins TRBV20-1 to TRBJ2-3; a possible D gene is TRBD1 (6 bases). The CDR3 loop spans 17 amino acids. V lost 5 bases, J lost 1 base, and 22 bases lay in between. Germline CDR1 DFQATT, CDR2 SNEGSKA (reference sequence).